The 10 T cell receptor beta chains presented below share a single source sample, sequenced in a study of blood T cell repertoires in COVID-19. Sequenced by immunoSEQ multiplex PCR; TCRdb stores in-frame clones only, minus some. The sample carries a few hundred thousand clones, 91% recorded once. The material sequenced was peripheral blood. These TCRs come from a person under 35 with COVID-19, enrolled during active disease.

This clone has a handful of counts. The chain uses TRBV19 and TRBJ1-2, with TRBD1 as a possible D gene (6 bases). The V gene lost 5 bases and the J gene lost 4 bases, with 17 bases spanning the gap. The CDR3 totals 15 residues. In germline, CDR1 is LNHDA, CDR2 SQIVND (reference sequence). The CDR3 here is CASSRHRESAYGYTF. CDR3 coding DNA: TGTGCCAGTAGTCGCCACAGGGAGTCTGCCTATGGCTACACCTTC.

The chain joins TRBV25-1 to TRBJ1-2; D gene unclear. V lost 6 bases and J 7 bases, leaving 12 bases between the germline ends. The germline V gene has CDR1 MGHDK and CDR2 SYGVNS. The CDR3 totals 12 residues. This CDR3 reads CASRDEGGGYTF. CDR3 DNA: TGTGCCAGCAGAGATGAAGGAGGTGGCTACACCTTC.

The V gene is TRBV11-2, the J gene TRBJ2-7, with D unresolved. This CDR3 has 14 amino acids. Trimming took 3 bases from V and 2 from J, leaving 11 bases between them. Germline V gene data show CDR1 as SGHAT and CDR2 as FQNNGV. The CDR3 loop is CASSFFLTAYEQYF. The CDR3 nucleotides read TGTGCCAGCAGCTTTTTCCTCACTGCCTACGAGCAGTACTTC.

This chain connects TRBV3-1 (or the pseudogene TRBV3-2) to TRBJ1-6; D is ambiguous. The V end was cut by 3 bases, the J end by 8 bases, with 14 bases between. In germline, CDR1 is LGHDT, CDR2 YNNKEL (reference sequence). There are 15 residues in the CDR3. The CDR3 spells CASSQGALRDSPLHF. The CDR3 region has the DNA TGTGCCAGCAGCCAGGGAGCCCTGCGCGATTCACCCCTCCACTTT.

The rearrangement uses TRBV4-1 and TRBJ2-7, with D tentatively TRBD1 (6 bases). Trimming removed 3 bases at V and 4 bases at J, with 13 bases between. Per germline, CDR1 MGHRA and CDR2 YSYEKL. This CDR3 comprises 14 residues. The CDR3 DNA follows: TGCGCCAGCAGCCATATCGGGACACTATACGAGCAGTACTTC. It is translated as CASSHIGTLYEQYF.

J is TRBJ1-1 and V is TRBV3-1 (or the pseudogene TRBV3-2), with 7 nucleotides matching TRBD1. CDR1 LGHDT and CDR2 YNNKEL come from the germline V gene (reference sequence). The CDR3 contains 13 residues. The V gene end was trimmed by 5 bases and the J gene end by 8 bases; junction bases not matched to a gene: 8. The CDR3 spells CASSKRGDSEAFF. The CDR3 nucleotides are TGTGCCAGCAGCAAAAGGGGGGACAGCGAAGCTTTCTTT.

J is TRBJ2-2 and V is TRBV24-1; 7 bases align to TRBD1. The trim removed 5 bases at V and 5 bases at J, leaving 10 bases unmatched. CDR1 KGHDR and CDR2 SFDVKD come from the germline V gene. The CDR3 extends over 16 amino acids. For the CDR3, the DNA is TGTGCCACCAGTGTTTCAGGGGGTAGAGGGACCGGGGAGCTGTTTTTT. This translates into CATSVSGGRGTGELFF.

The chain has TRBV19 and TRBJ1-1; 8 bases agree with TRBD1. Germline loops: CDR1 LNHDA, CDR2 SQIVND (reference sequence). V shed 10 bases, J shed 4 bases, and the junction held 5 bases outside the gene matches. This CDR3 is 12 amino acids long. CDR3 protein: CAISTGGTEAFF. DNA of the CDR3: TGTGCCATCTCCACAGGGGGCACTGAAGCTTTCTTT.

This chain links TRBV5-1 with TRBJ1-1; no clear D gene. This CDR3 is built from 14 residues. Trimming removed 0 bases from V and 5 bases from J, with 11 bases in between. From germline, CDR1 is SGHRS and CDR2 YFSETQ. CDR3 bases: TGCGCCAGCAGCTTGGGTGGGGTAGCGACTGAAGCTTTCTTT. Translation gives CASSLGGVATEAFF. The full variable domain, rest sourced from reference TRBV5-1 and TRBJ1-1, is KAGVTQTPRYLIKTRGQQVTLSCSPISGHRSVSWYQQTPGQGLQFLFEYFSETQRNKGNFPGRFSGRQFSNSRSEMNVSTLELGDSALYLCASSLGGVATEAFFGQGTRLTVV.

CDR3 sequence (DNA): TGTGCCACCACAAACTCGCTTGGGAGTACTAGCGTTCACTACAATGAGCAGTTCTTC. Translated, it gives CATTNSLGSTSVHYNEQFF. The rearrangement uses TRBV24-1 and TRBJ2-1; 7 nucleotides match TRBD2. V shed 8 bases and J 3 bases; nucleotides not matched to a gene: 21. CDR1 and CDR2 (germline): KGHDR, SFDVKD. This CDR3 region has 19 residues.